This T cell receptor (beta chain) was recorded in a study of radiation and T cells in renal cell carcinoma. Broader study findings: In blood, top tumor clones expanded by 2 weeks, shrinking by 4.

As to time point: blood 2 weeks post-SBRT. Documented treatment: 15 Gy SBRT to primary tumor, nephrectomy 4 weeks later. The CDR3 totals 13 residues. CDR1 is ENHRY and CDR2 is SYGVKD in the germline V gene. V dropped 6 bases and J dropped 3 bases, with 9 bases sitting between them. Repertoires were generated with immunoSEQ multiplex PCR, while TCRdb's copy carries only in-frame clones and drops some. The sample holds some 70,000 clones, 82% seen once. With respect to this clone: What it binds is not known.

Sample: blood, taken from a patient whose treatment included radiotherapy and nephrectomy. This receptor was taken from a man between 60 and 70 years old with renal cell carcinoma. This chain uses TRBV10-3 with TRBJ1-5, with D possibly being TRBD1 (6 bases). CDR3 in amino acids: CAIRGHTNQPQHF. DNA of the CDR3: TGTGCCATCAGGGGACACACCAATCAGCCCCAGCATTTT.